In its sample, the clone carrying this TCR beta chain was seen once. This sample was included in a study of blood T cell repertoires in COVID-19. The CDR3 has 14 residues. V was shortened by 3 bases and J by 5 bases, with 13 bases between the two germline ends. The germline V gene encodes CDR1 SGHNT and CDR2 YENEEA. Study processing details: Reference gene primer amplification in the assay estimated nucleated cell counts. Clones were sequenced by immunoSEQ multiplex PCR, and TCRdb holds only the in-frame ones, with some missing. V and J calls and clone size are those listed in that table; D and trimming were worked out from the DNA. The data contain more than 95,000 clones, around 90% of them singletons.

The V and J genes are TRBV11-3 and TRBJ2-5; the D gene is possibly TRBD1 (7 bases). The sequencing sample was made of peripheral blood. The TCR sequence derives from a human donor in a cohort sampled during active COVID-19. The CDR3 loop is CASSLGGQWETQYF. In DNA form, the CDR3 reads TGTGCCAGCAGCTTGGGGGGACAGTGGGAGACCCAGTACTTC.